Following are 10 T cell receptor beta chains from one sample sequenced in a study of OX40 agonist ivuxolimab in advanced cancers. Measured with immunoSEQ multiplex PCR; TCRdb has only the in-frame clones, and not every one. The sample lists roughly 70,000 clones, less than 90% occurring once. The specimen was CD4+ or CD8+ T cells sorted from blood, collected in a trial of the OX40 agonist ivuxolimab. Receptors originate from an adult with an advanced solid tumor such as melanoma, head and neck, liver or kidney cancer.

J is TRBJ2-4 and V is TRBV30; the D call may be TRBD1 or TRBD2 (5 bases each). The CDR3 length is 13 residues. Germline V gene sequence: CDR1 GTSNPN, CDR2 SVGIG (reference sequence). V dropped 2 bases and J dropped 6 bases, with 11 bases sitting between them. In DNA, the CDR3 is TGTGCCTGGAGTTCTCCGGGACCAAACATTCAGTACTTC. Translating gives CAWSSPGPNIQYF.

V gene TRBV10-3 combines with J gene TRBJ2-5; D may be TRBD2 (5 bases). This CDR3 has 13 amino acids. From germline, CDR1 is ENHRY and CDR2 SYGVKD. The ends were cut back, 3 bases at V and 4 bases at J, with 9 bases in the middle. Here the CDR3 reads CAISDRRPETQYF. The CDR3 bases are TGTGCCATCAGTGATAGGAGGCCAGAGACCCAGTACTTC.

The V and J genes are TRBV2 and TRBJ2-3; D gene unclear. Looked up from germline, CDR1 is SNHLY and CDR2 is FYNNEI. The CDR3 extends over 12 amino acids. V lost 8 bases, J lost 6 bases, and 12 bases lay in between. Written as DNA, the CDR3 is TGTGCCAGCTTCGTATGGGCCGATACGCAGTATTTT. Protein sequence: CASFVWADTQYF.

This chain links TRBV4-1 with TRBJ2-7; D gene ambiguous. V was trimmed by 0 bases and J by 5 bases, leaving 17 bases between them. The germline gives CDR1 MGHRA, CDR2 YSYEKL. The CDR3 extends over 16 amino acids. The CDR3 loop reads CASSQDPTALSHEQYF. The DNA for the CDR3 is TGCGCCAGCAGCCAAGATCCGACGGCTCTTAGCCACGAGCAGTACTTC.

As regards this clone: The junction shows a germline mismatch at one end, possibly a read error. The gene calls are TRBV19 and TRBJ2-3; 10 bases line up with TRBD1. The CDR3 loop spans 15 amino acids. The germline V gene has CDR1 LNHDA and CDR2 SQIVND (reference sequence). DNA of the CDR3: TGTGCCAGTAGCTCCGGGACAGGGGACACACATACGCAGTATTTT. Its translation: CASSSGTGDTHTQYF. The variable domain in full, with the rest retrieved from reference TRBV19 and TRBJ2-3, is DGGITQSPKYLFRKEGQNVTLSCEQNLNHDAMYWYRQDPGQGLRLIYYSQIVNDFQKGDIAEGYSVSREKKESFPLTVTSAQKNPTAFYLCASSSGTGDTHTQYFGPGTRLTVL.

J is TRBJ1-4 and V is TRBV14; D remains ambiguous. Germline CDR1 is SGHDN and CDR2 is FVKESK. V dropped 4 bases and J dropped 4 bases, with 10 bases sitting between them. The CDR3 spans 14 residues. The CDR3 spells CASSPGSLNEKLFF. CDR3 bases: TGTGCCAGCAGCCCCGGGTCGCTTAATGAAAAACTGTTTTTT.

This clone showed up just once. This sequence joins TRBV19 and TRBJ1-4, with D unresolved. Germline CDR1 reads LNHDA; CDR2 reads SQIVND (reference sequence). The CDR3 is made up of 11 amino acids. Trimming stripped 4 bases from V and 10 bases from J, with 7 bases between. CDR3 region: CASSRLGKLFF. As DNA, the CDR3 is TGTGCCAGTAGTAGGTTGGGAAAACTGTTTTTT.

The chain recombines TRBV5-4 with TRBJ2-2; D gene unclear. The CDR3 is 16 amino acids. From germline, CDR1 is SGHNT and CDR2 YYREEE (reference sequence). The V end lost 0 bases, the J end lost 7 bases, and 16 bases lay between the germline ends. Here the CDR3 reads CASSLGPTSPFGELFF. Here the CDR3 DNA reads TGTGCCAGCAGCTTGGGGCCCACCAGTCCATTCGGGGAGCTGTTTTTT.

The chain uses TRBV27 and TRBJ2-2, with 9 bases fitting TRBD1. Germline CDR1 and CDR2: MNHEY and SMNVEV (reference sequence). This CDR3 has 15 residues. The V gene end was trimmed by 4 bases and the J gene end by 5 bases; junction bases not matched to a gene: 5. CDR3 in DNA: TGTGCCAGCAGTTCCGGGACAGGGCGAACCGGGGAGCTGTTTTTT. Translation gives CASSSGTGRTGELFF.

J is TRBJ2-1 and V is TRBV10-1; 7 bases are shared with TRBD2. The J segment lost 13 bases and the V segment lost 5 bases, leaving 8 bases of the junction unmatched. This CDR3 contains 12 residues. CDR1 WNHNN and CDR2 SYGVQD come from the germline V gene (reference sequence). DNA of the CDR3: TGCGCCAGCAGTATCCTTGGCGGGAGACAGTTCTTC. Amino acid sequence: CASSILGGRQFF.